Below are 16 T cell receptor beta chains sequenced from a single sample in a study of blood T cell repertoires in COVID-19. Assay used: immunoSEQ multiplex PCR; TCRdb lists only in-frame clones, some missing. The sample yields roughly 250,000 clones, more than 75% seen once. Sequencing used peripheral blood. The receptor source for this set is a woman aged 55-70 years with active or convalescent COVID-19.

This chain links TRBV7-3 with TRBJ2-2, with a possible D match to TRBD1 (5 bases). The V gene lost 0 bases and the J gene lost 4 bases, with 12 bases spanning the gap. CDR3 length: 16 amino acids. The germline V gene has CDR1 SGHTA and CDR2 FQGTGA. The CDR3 loop is CASSLTAGLSTGELFF. The CDR3 nucleotides read TGTGCCAGCAGCTTAACGGCAGGGTTAAGCACCGGGGAGCTGTTTTTT.

This sequence joins TRBV7-9 and TRBJ1-1; 8 bases agree with TRBD1. J was trimmed by 3 bases and V by 5 bases; bases with no gene match: 8. The CDR3 contains 15 residues. Germline V gene data show CDR1 as SEHNR and CDR2 as FQNEAQ (reference sequence). The CDR3 reads CASSPTRGPDTEAFF. DNA for the CDR3: TGTGCCAGCAGCCCAACCAGGGGGCCGGACACTGAAGCTTTCTTT.

The chain combines TRBV18 with TRBJ1-2; no clear D gene. CDR3 length equals 13 residues. V was shortened by 0 bases and J by 8 bases, with 10 bases between the two germline ends. Per the germline V gene, CDR1 is KGHSH and CDR2 is LQKENI. The CDR3 reads CASSPPGGGGYTF. The CDR3 DNA follows: TGTGCCAGCTCACCACCGGGCGGAGGAGGCTACACCTTC.

The chain uses TRBV7-6 and TRBJ2-2, with D possibly TRBD2 on 5 matching bases. V shed 1 base and J shed 1 base, with 10 bases lying between them. This CDR3 has 16 residues. Germline loops: CDR1 SGHVS, CDR2 FNYEAQ. The CDR3 DNA reads TGTGCCAGCAGCTTAGAAACGGCGGGGAACACCGGGGAGCTGTTTTTT. Translation: CASSLETAGNTGELFF. Supplemented by reference TRBV7-6 and TRBJ2-2, the full variable domain reads GAGVSQSPRYKVTKRGQDVALRCDPISGHVSLYWYRQALGQGPEFLTYFNYEAQQDKSGLPNDRFSAERPEGSISTLTIQRTEQRDSAMYRCASSLETAGNTGELFFGEGSRLTVL.

J is TRBJ2-5 and V is TRBV5-5; 12 bases are shared with TRBD2. This CDR3 region has 15 residues. V trimming: 3 bases; J trimming: 5 bases; junction bases outside the gene matches: 5. CDR1 is SGHKS and CDR2 is YYEKEE in the germline V gene (reference sequence). CDR3 region: CASSSLAGGRETQYF. As DNA, the CDR3 is TGTGCCAGCAGCTCCCTAGCGGGGGGGCGGGAGACCCAGTACTTC.

The rearrangement joins TRBV4-1 to TRBJ1-2; 9 bases line up with TRBD1. The CDR3 contains 15 residues. V shed 1 base and J 8 bases; nucleotides not matched to a gene: 8. Germline V gives CDR1 MGHRA, CDR2 YSYEKL. The CDR3 DNA reads as TGCGCCAGCAGCCAAGGGCCGGGGACAGGGAACGGCTACACCTTC. Amino acids: CASSQGPGTGNGYTF.

The chain has TRBV5-1 and TRBJ1-1; a possible D gene is TRBD1 (5 bases). CDR3 length equals 15 residues. The V end lost 0 bases, the J end lost 2 bases, and 11 bases lay between the germline ends. CDR1 SGHRS and CDR2 YFSETQ come from the germline V gene. In nucleotides, the CDR3 is TGCGCCAGCAGCTTGGATATACAGGCAAACACTGAAGCTTTCTTT. Protein product: CASSLDIQANTEAFF.

The chain has TRBV2 and TRBJ2-5; TRBD2 matches 7 bases. The CDR3 sequence is 15 residues long. J gave up 2 bases and V 1 base, and 4 bases lay outside the gene matches. Germline lookup yields CDR1 SNHLY and CDR2 FYNNEI. The CDR3: CASSEGRGNQETQYF. CDR3 in DNA: TGTGCCAGCAGTGAAGGGCGGGGGAATCAAGAGACCCAGTACTTC.

This clone was counted a single time. The chain employs TRBV13 and TRBJ2-7, with 7 bases fitting TRBD1. CDR1 PRHDT and CDR2 FYEKMQ come from the germline V gene (reference sequence). V lost 3 bases, J lost 4 bases, and 3 bases stayed unmatched. The CDR3 sequence is 13 residues long. The CDR3 spells CASSFRDSYEQYF. As DNA, the CDR3 is TGTGCCAGCAGCTTCCGGGACAGTTACGAGCAGTACTTC.

V gene TRBV7-2 combines with J gene TRBJ1-2; D gene ambiguous. The CDR3 runs to 14 residues. Germline V CDR1 and CDR2: SGHTA, FQGNSA. V was cut by 5 bases and J by 5 bases, with 15 bases left in between. The CDR3 reads CASSIEAALYGYTF. CDR3 coding DNA: TGTGCCAGCAGCATAGAGGCGGCACTGTATGGCTACACCTTC. Full variable domain (outside the CDR3, taken from reference TRBV7-2 and TRBJ1-2): GAGVSQSPSNKVTEKGKDVELRCDPISGHTALYWYRQSLGQGLEFLIYFQGNSAPDKSGLPSDRFSAERTGGSVSTLTIQRTQQEDSAVYLCASSIEAALYGYTFGSGTRLTVV.

This clone was seen a few times. The V and J genes are TRBV27 and TRBJ2-1, with 7 bases that match TRBD2. Trimming removed 0 bases from V and 2 bases from J; junction bases left unmatched: 7. Germline CDR1 is MNHEY and CDR2 is SMNVEV (reference sequence). The CDR3 covers 17 residues. CDR3 bases: TGTGCCAGCAGTTTATCCCTGCCGGGGGGTCCCTACAATGAGCAGTTCTTC. Amino acids: CASSLSLPGGPYNEQFF.

This chain joins TRBV29-1 and TRBJ1-2; 11 positions match TRBD1. CDR3 size: 15 residues. Germline V gene lookup returns CDR1 SQVTM and CDR2 ANQGSEA. Trimming removed 2 bases from V and 4 bases from J; junction bases left unmatched: 6. This CDR3 is CSVERTGGDRYGYTF. CDR3 DNA: TGCAGCGTTGAAAGGACAGGGGGCGATCGCTATGGCTACACCTTC.

V usage is TRBV9 and J usage is TRBJ2-3, with 8 bases identical to TRBD2. The J segment lost 1 base and the V segment lost 4 bases, leaving 8 bases of the junction unmatched. The CDR3 has 16 amino acids. Germline loops: CDR1 SGDLS, CDR2 YYNGEE. The CDR3 nucleotides are TGTGCCAGCAGCCCCAATAGCGGGGCCGGCACAGATACGCAGTATTTT. Translated, it gives CASSPNSGAGTDTQYF.

The chain joins TRBV15 to TRBJ2-1; D is uncertain. Germline assignment: CDR1 LNHNV and CDR2 YYDKDF (reference sequence). CDR3 length: 13 residues. V was shortened by 0 bases and J by 10 bases, with 10 bases between the two germline ends. The CDR3 loop is CATSRDRGEEQFF. CDR3 DNA sequence: TGTGCCACCAGCAGAGATCGCGGTGAAGAGCAGTTCTTC. The complete variable domain, with remaining parts taken from reference TRBV15 and TRBJ2-1, reads DAMVIQNPRYQVTQFGKPVTLSCSQTLNHNVMYWYQQKSSQAPKLLFHYYDKDFNNEADTPDNFQSRRPNTSFCFLDIRSPGLGDTAMYLCATSRDRGEEQFFGPGTRLTVL.

The gene calls are TRBV6-5 and TRBJ2-1; weak D call: TRBD2 (5 bases). CDR1 and CDR2 (germline): MNHEY, SVGAGI. CDR3 length: 16 residues. Trimming pared 0 bases from V and 9 bases from J, leaving 18 bases between. For the CDR3, the DNA is TGTGCCAGCAGTTACTCTGAGGGTTTCCCCGGTGGTGAGCAGTTCTTC. The encoded protein is CASSYSEGFPGGEQFF.

V and J are TRBV27 and TRBJ1-1; 9 nucleotides match TRBD1. V trimming: 6 bases; J trimming: 7 bases; junction bases outside the gene matches: 21. This CDR3 has 18 amino acids. Germline V gives CDR1 MNHEY, CDR2 SMNVEV (reference sequence). As DNA, the CDR3 is TGTGCCAGCAGCCCCCGGACAGGGGACTCCCAACTGTTGGGTGAAGCTTTCTTT. Translated, it gives CASSPRTGDSQLLGEAFF.